Each of the 26 T cell receptor beta chains below was sequenced from the same sample in a study of blood T cell repertoires in COVID-19. Assay used: immunoSEQ multiplex PCR; TCRdb lists only in-frame clones, some missing. The profile covers hundreds of thousands of clones, with approximately 90% appearing a single time and around 3.5% taken by the ten largest. The sample consisted of peripheral blood. The receptors stem from a woman younger than 35 who had recovered from COVID-19.

In nucleotides, the CDR3 is TGCAGCGCGGACTCTACAGGGGCTGACTATGGCTACACCTTC. Translating it yields CSADSTGADYGYTF. The V and J genes are TRBV29-1 and TRBJ1-2; 7 bases align to TRBD1. This CDR3 comprises 14 residues. V lost 7 bases, J lost 3 bases, and 11 bases stayed unmatched. The V gene's germline CDR1 is SQVTM and CDR2 ANQGSEA.

This chain links TRBV14 with TRBJ1-1; 8 positions agree with TRBD1. V shed 2 bases and J 5 bases; nucleotides not matched to a gene: 7. The CDR3 is 15 residues long. In germline, CDR1 is SGHDN, CDR2 FVKESK. This CDR3 is CASSQRTGLRTEAFF. CDR3 nucleotides: TGTGCCAGCAGCCAAAGGACAGGGCTCCGGACTGAAGCTTTCTTT.

This clone was recorded only once. The rearrangement links TRBV6-2 or TRBV6-3 to TRBJ1-5; tentatively, D is TRBD1 (5 bases). CDR3 length equals 16 residues. The ends were cut back, 0 bases at V and 6 bases at J, with 15 bases in the middle. CDR1 MNHEY and CDR2 SVGEGT come from the germline V gene. CDR3 bases: TGTGCCAGCAGTTACTCGAACGGGGGTGAGGGTCAGCCCCAGCATTTT. As protein: CASSYSNGGEGQPQHF.

The CDR3 is CALDRGPSDEQFF. The CDR3 DNA reads as TGTGCCTTAGACAGGGGACCGTCGGATGAGCAGTTCTTC. This chain joins TRBV30 and TRBJ2-1; 8 bases line up with TRBD1. The CDR3 has 13 amino acids. Germline V lookup: CDR1 GTSNPN, CDR2 SVGIG (reference sequence). V dropped 7 bases and J dropped 8; count of bases not matched to a gene: 10.

The V call is TRBV2, the J call TRBJ2-1, with a tentative D call TRBD2 (6 bases). Trimming left V 6 bases short and J 7 bases short, with 16 bases between. Germline values: CDR1 SNHLY, CDR2 FYNNEI. CDR3 size: 14 residues. CDR3 sequence: CASRNGSVINEQFF. The CDR3 nucleotides are TGTGCCAGCAGGAACGGGAGCGTGATAAATGAGCAGTTCTTC.

The chain links TRBV6-2 or TRBV6-3 to TRBJ2-2, with TRBD2 as a possible D gene (5 bases). The CDR3 contains 19 residues. The germline V and J ends were trimmed by 0 bases and 8 bases, with 25 bases remaining between them. Germline values: CDR1 MNHEY, CDR2 SVGEGT. CDR3 residues: CASSYSTVSLGETLGELFF. The CDR3 nucleotides are TGTGCCAGCAGTTACTCGACGGTTTCACTCGGGGAGACGTTAGGGGAGCTGTTTTTT.

The V and J genes are TRBV4-2 and TRBJ1-5; D not resolved. The CDR3 has 14 amino acids. The germline CDR1 and CDR2 sequences are LGHNA and YNFKEQ. V lost 1 base to trimming and J lost 2 bases, with 6 bases between them. The CDR3 sequence: CASSQGAGNQPQHF. The CDR3, as DNA: TGTGCCAGCAGCCAAGGAGCCGGCAATCAGCCCCAGCATTTT.

CDR3 nucleotide sequence: TGCGCCAGCAGTGAGACTAGCGGGACTTACAATGAGCAGTTCTTC. Its translation: CASSETSGTYNEQFF. The rearrangement joins TRBV10-2 to TRBJ2-1, with TRBD2 matching 10 bases. CDR3 length equals 15 residues. V gave up 2 bases and J gave up 4 bases; unmatched junction bases: 2. Germline V gives CDR1 WSHSY, CDR2 SAAADI.

The chain joins TRBV4-3 to TRBJ1-2; TRBD1 matches 8 bases. Germline CDR1 and CDR2: LGHNA and YSLEER. The CDR3 totals 16 residues. Trimming took 3 bases from V and 3 from J; bases not matched to a gene: 9. The CDR3 protein is CASSQVTGGGHYGYTF. CDR3 in DNA: TGCGCCAGCAGCCAGGTTACAGGGGGAGGCCACTATGGCTACACCTTC.

The chain combines TRBV27 with TRBJ1-1; tentatively, D is TRBD1 (5 bases). The germline CDR1 and CDR2 sequences are MNHEY and SMNVEV (reference sequence). Trimming pared 3 bases from V and 1 base from J, leaving 9 bases between. The CDR3 loop spans 14 amino acids. CDR3 DNA sequence: TGTGCCAGCAGTTTGGGACTCAGGAACACTGAAGCTTTCTTT. It is translated as CASSLGLRNTEAFF.

The V call is TRBV19, the J call TRBJ1-5; D possibly corresponds to TRBD1 (6 bases). Trimming took 3 bases from V and 5 from J, leaving 14 bases between them. The CDR3 contains 15 residues. Germline CDR1 LNHDA, CDR2 SQIVND (reference sequence). The CDR3 coding sequence is TGTGCCAGTAGTATCCTGGGGGCGGTCGATCAGCCCCAGCATTTT. Its protein is CASSILGAVDQPQHF.

The chain uses TRBV7-9 and TRBJ2-4; 7 nucleotides agree with TRBD2. The CDR3 is 14 residues long. Germline loops: CDR1 SEHNR, CDR2 FQNEAQ (reference sequence). Germline trimming cut 4 bases from V and 10 bases from J; bases unmatched to any gene: 10. CDR3 loop: CASSYSSGEGIQYF. Here the CDR3 DNA reads TGTGCCAGCAGCTATTCGAGCGGGGAGGGTATTCAGTACTTC.

The genes are TRBV24-1 and TRBJ2-3; 7 nucleotides agree with TRBD1. The V segment lost 9 bases and the J segment 2 bases; nucleotides outside the gene matches: 13. The CDR3 contains 16 residues. CDR1 and CDR2 from the germline V gene are KGHDR and SFDVKD. CDR3 residues: CATASYSGQNTDTQYF. CDR3 in DNA: TGTGCCACCGCTTCCTACTCGGGACAGAACACAGATACGCAGTATTTT.

V usage is TRBV2 and J usage is TRBJ2-7; D ambiguous. V lost 5 bases and J lost 0, with 2 bases in between. CDR3 length: 11 residues. Germline CDR1 and CDR2: SNHLY and FYNNEI. The CDR3 region has the DNA TGTGCCAGCAGTCTCTCCTACGAGCAGTACGTC. Amino acids: CASSLSYEQYV.

CDR3 amino acids: CASSSRKEVNTEAFF. In nucleotides, the CDR3 is TGTGCCAGCAGCAGTCGTAAAGAGGTCAACACTGAAGCTTTCTTT. The V call is TRBV9, the J call TRBJ1-1, with D uncertain. This CDR3 is 15 amino acids long. The germline V gene encodes CDR1 SGDLS and CDR2 YYNGEE. Trimming removed 4 bases from V and 2 bases from J, with 15 bases in between.

The chain links TRBV18 to TRBJ1-2; a weak D match, TRBD1 (5 bases). CDR3 size: 14 residues. Germline values: CDR1 KGHSH, CDR2 LQKENI. V was trimmed by 0 bases and J by 8 bases, leaving 13 bases between them. The CDR3, as DNA: TGTGCCAGCTCACCACCAGGGGATGTTCGAGGCTACACCTTC. It codes for CASSPPGDVRGYTF.

This sequence joins TRBV9 and TRBJ2-5, with 10 bases identical to TRBD1. CDR1 is SGDLS, CDR2 YYNGEE, per germline. The CDR3 runs to 13 residues. V was clipped by 3 bases and J by 6 bases; unmatched bases: 2. CDR3 nucleotides: TGTGCCAGCAGCGGGACAGGGGGAAAGACCCAGTACTTC. Translated: CASSGTGGKTQYF.

This clone came up once. The V gene is TRBV5-6, the J gene TRBJ1-2; D is perhaps TRBD1 (5 bases). Between the trimmed V and J ends, which lost 7 bases and 4 bases, there was a span of 14 bases. This CDR3 comprises 13 residues. Germline V gene data show CDR1 as SGHDT and CDR2 as YYEEEE. CDR3 in amino acids: CASLIGGGYGYTF. The CDR3 DNA follows: TGTGCCAGCCTTATCGGGGGTGGCTATGGCTACACCTTC.

This chain connects TRBV7-2 to TRBJ2-5, with 7 positions matching TRBD2. The CDR3 runs 14 residues. V dropped 1 base and J dropped 9; count of bases not matched to a gene: 8. CDR1 SGHTA and CDR2 FQGNSA come from the germline V gene. DNA for the CDR3: TGTGCCAGCAGCTTAGTGGGACTACCTGGATCCCAGTACTTC. Protein sequence: CASSLVGLPGSQYF.

A few counts support this clone. This sequence joins TRBV18 and TRBJ2-7; D is undetermined. From germline, CDR1 is KGHSH and CDR2 LQKENI. With 6 bases removed from V and 3 bases from J, the gap between germline ends came to 6 bases. The CDR3 covers 11 residues. The CDR3 bases are TGTGCCAGCTCGAGTCTCTACGAGCAGTACGTC. Translating gives CASSSLYEQYV.

V and J are TRBV5-1 and TRBJ2-5; 7 bases map to TRBD2. V lost 2 bases, J lost 4 bases, and 8 bases stayed unmatched. There are 15 residues in the CDR3. Germline V CDR1 and CDR2: SGHRS, YFSETQ. The CDR3 here is CASSFYGGRSETQYF. CDR3 nucleotide sequence: TGCGCCAGCAGCTTCTACGGCGGGAGATCAGAGACCCAGTACTTC.

This chain uses TRBV9 with TRBJ2-7, with 12 bases identical to TRBD2. Germline V gene data show CDR1 as SGDLS and CDR2 as YYNGEE. Losses at the gene ends were 7 bases for V and 2 bases for J; bases not matched to a gene: 10. The length of the CDR3 is 16 residues. CDR3 coding DNA: TGTGCCAGCCATCTGAAACGGACTAGCGGGACCTACGAGCAGTACGTC. Residues: CASHLKRTSGTYEQYV.

This sequence joins TRBV12-3 or TRBV12-4 and TRBJ2-1, with D hard to call. CDR3 length: 12 residues. The V and J ends lost 6 bases and 7 bases respectively, with 10 bases between them. The CDR3, as DNA: TGTGCCAGCAGCCCCGGTCGGAATGAGCAGTTCTTC. Translating gives CASSPGRNEQFF.

CDR3 in DNA: TGTGCCAGTAGTATGGGAGGGAAGAACACTGAAGCTTTCTTT. This translates into CASSMGGKNTEAFF. The chain combines TRBV19 with TRBJ1-1; unclear D gene. Trimming took off 3 bases at V and 1 base at J, with 9 bases between the two ends. The CDR3 covers 14 residues. Per germline, CDR1 LNHDA and CDR2 SQIVND (reference sequence).

The V and J genes are TRBV19 and TRBJ1-1, with unresolved D. Germline V gene sequence: CDR1 LNHDA, CDR2 SQIVND (reference sequence). V shed 3 bases and J shed 3 bases, with 17 bases lying between them. The CDR3 has 16 residues. This CDR3 is CASSIRNQMADTEAFF. Written as DNA, the CDR3 is TGTGCCAGTAGTATTAGGAACCAAATGGCGGACACTGAAGCTTTCTTT.

The chain has TRBV5-8 and TRBJ2-1, with 7 bases identical to TRBD1. V lost 4 bases, J lost 6 bases, and 4 bases stayed unmatched. From germline, CDR1 is SGHTS and CDR2 YDEGEE. This CDR3 contains 13 residues. CDR3: CASSVTGINEQFF. The CDR3 coding sequence is TGTGCCAGCAGCGTGACAGGGATCAATGAGCAGTTCTTC.